The rows below give T cell receptor beta chains drawn from one sample of a study of blood T cell repertoires in COVID-19. Sequencing used immunoSEQ multiplex PCR; TCRdb keeps in-frame clones, though not all of them. The sample contains just over 85,000 clones, nearly 90% of which appear only once. The sequenced sample was peripheral blood. These receptors were taken from a man aged 45 to 65 with acute or convalescent COVID-19. CDR3s include the opening cysteine and the closing phenylalanine or tryptophan. D genes are given only for firm matches. Clone sizes are given selectively: once, few, many, or a class where the clone is expanded.

CDR3nt	CDR3aa	d_gene	abundance	j_gene	v_gene
TGTGCCAGCAGACCGACCTCACAGGGTAATTCACCCCTCCACTTT	CASRPTSQGNSPLHF	.	.	TRBJ1-6	TRBV28
TGCGCCAGCAGCTTGGTCCCGGGGGGGGACTTTGAGCAGTTCTTC	CASSLVPGGDFEQFF	TRBD2	.	TRBJ2-1	TRBV5-1
TGTGCCAGTAGTATTGGGACAGGGAGCACTGAAGCTTTCTTT	CASSIGTGSTEAFF	TRBD1	.	TRBJ1-1	TRBV19
TGTGCCAGCTCACCAAGCGCTAGTGTATTTCAGCCCCAGCATTTT	CASSPSASVFQPQHF	.	.	TRBJ1-5	TRBV18
TGTGCCAGCAGCGTAGGCCCAGGGGTAAAAACCGGGGAGCTGTTTTTT	CASSVGPGVKTGELFF	.	.	TRBJ2-2	TRBV9
TGCGCCAGCAGCCAGGGAGTTAGCGGGGGACGGGAGACCCAGTACTTC	CASSQGVSGGRETQYF	TRBD2	.	TRBJ2-5	TRBV5-1
TGTGCCAGCAGTGAAACCCTGGGGCTGGCCTATGGCTACACCTTC	CASSETLGLAYGYTF	.	.	TRBJ1-2	TRBV6-1
TGTGCCAGCAGTGGACAGTCTGGATATGGCTACACCTTC	CASSGQSGYGYTF	.	.	TRBJ1-2	TRBV2
TGTGCCAGCAGCGCGACAGATTATAATTCACCCCTCCACTTT	CASSATDYNSPLHF	.	.	TRBJ1-6	TRBV5-6
TGTGCCAGCAGCCCTTGGACAGCCCGAGGGGACACTGAAGCTTTCTTT	CASSPWTARGDTEAFF	.	once	TRBJ1-1	TRBV27
TGTGCCAGCAGCACCCTACGCTCTGGGGCCAACGTCCTGACTTTC	CASSTLRSGANVLTF	.	.	TRBJ2-6	TRBV7-2
TGTGCCAGCAGCCAAGGCTCAGGATTTTCCCATCAGCCCCAGCATTTT	CASSQGSGFSHQPQHF	.	.	TRBJ1-5	TRBV3-1/TRBV3-2
TGTGCCAGTAGTATCCTAGCGGGCAATGAGCAGTTCTTC	CASSILAGNEQFF	TRBD2	.	TRBJ2-1	TRBV19
TGTGCCAGCAGCCCCGACAGTTTCACCCGCACTGAAGCTTTCTTT	CASSPDSFTRTEAFF	.	.	TRBJ1-1	TRBV7-3
TGTGCCAGCAGTCCGACGACAGGGGGCCTGAATCAGCCCCAGCATTTT	CASSPTTGGLNQPQHF	TRBD1	.	TRBJ1-5	TRBV28
TGTGCCAGCAGTGAATTAAGCGGGGGGTGGACAGATACGCAGTATTTT	CASSELSGGWTDTQYF	TRBD2	.	TRBJ2-3	TRBV6-1